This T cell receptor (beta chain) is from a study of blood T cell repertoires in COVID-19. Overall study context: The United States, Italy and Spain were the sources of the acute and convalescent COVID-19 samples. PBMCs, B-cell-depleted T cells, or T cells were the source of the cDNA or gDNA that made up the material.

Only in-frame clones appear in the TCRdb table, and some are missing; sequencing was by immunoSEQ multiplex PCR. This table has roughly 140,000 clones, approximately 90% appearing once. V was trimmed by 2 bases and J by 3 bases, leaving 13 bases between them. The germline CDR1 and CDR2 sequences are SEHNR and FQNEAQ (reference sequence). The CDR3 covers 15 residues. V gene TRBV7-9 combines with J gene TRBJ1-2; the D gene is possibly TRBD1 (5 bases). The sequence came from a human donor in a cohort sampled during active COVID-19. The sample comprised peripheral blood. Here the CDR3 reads CASSLPRQIHYGYTF. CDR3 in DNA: TGTGCCAGCAGCTTACCTAGACAGATCCACTATGGCTACACCTTC.